The entry that follows covers one T cell receptor (beta chain) sequence. This record belongs to a study of technical replicates of blood from a handful of donors. After removal of 2 bases from V and 4 bases from J, the junction contained 12 bases not matched to a gene. The CDR3 covers 16 residues. Germline lookup yields CDR1 SGHRS and CDR2 YFSETQ. Libraries were prepared by immunoSEQ multiplex PCR; TCRdb keeps only in-frame clonotypes and omits some of them. Found here are around 70,000 clones, roughly 94% of them singletons; the top ten hold over 0.35%. The clonotype comes from a human donor in good health. J is TRBJ2-7 and V is TRBV5-1; TRBD2 aligns across 7 bases. Sample: T cells isolated from PBMCs. CDR3: CASSLPQAGLGYEQYF. CDR3 in DNA: TGCGCCAGCAGCTTACCCCAAGCGGGGCTCGGATACGAGCAGTACTTC.